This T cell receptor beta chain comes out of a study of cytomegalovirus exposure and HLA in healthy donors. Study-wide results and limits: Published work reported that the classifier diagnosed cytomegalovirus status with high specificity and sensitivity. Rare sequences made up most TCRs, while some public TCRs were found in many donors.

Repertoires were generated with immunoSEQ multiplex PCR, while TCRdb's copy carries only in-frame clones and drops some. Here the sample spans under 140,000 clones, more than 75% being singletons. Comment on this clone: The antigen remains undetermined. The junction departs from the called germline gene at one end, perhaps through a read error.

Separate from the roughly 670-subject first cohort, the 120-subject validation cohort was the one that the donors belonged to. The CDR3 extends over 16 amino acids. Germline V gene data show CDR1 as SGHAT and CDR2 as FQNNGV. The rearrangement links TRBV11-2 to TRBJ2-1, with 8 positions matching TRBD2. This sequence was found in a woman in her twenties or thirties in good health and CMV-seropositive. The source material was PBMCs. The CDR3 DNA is TGTGCCACCAGCCCGGGAGGGAGGACCTCCTACAATGAGCAGTTCTTC. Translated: CATSPGGRTSYNEQFF.